Listed here is a single T cell receptor (beta chain). The protocol was immunoSEQ multiplex PCR, while the TCRdb copy is restricted to in-frame clones and leaves out a portion. Among 150,000 to 250,000 clones listed, approximately 94% were seen once. The CDR3 covers 15 residues. CDR1 SGHRS and CDR2 YFSETQ come from the germline V gene. Trimming cost V 0 bases and J 6 bases, with 15 bases left between them. The source of the sample is a study of blood T cell repertoires in COVID-19. Study details: T cells, B-cell-depleted T cells, or PBMCs provided the cDNA or gDNA that served as material.

Seattle's enrolled individuals joined amid active infection and were then monitored longitudinally. V is TRBV5-1 and J is TRBJ1-1; a weak D match, TRBD1 (6 bases). The sample consisted of peripheral blood. The receptor's source is a man between 25 and 39 years old with COVID-19, enrolled during active disease. The DNA for the CDR3 is TGCGCCAGCAGCTTGGTCGGCAGGGGCTTCGCTGAAGCTTTCTTT. The encoded protein is CASSLVGRGFAEAFF.